A single sample is the source of the 2 T cell receptor beta chains below, sequenced in a study of blood T cell repertoires in COVID-19. Sequenced by immunoSEQ multiplex PCR; TCRdb stores in-frame clones only, minus some. The top ten clones hold about 6.1% of a sample with 310,000 or so clones, roughly 85% of them seen once. What was sequenced was PBMCs or T cells enriched from blood (not recorded which). The receptors derive from a woman between 40 and 55 years old who had recovered from COVID-19.

The chain is built from TRBV19 and TRBJ1-1; weak D call: TRBD1 (6 bases). Germline CDR1 reads LNHDA; CDR2 reads SQIVND (reference sequence). Trimming pared 6 bases from V and 1 base from J, leaving 18 bases between. The length of the CDR3 is 16 residues. The CDR3 here is CASRPGDEIKNTEAFF. CDR3 DNA sequence: TGTGCCAGTAGGCCAGGGGACGAGATAAAGAACACTGAAGCTTTCTTT.

This clone was counted between two and nine times. The rearrangement uses TRBV28 and TRBJ2-1, with 9 bases that match TRBD2. Trimming cost V 2 bases and J 10 bases; bases outside gene matches: 12. The CDR3 length is 16 residues. The germline CDR1 and CDR2 sequences are MDHEN and SYDVKM. Here the CDR3 DNA reads TGTGCCAGCAGTTTACAGCGTAGCGGGAGTCCCAAGGAGCAGTTCTTC. As protein: CASSLQRSGSPKEQFF.